This T cell receptor beta chain was captured in a study of vaccination effects on CD4 cells after COVID-19. Turning to the study itself: Post-vaccine specimens were collected at a median of 72 days following the second dose.

Germline assignment: CDR1 SGHRS and CDR2 YFSETQ. The CDR3 totals 14 residues. V was shortened by 6 bases and J by 6 bases, with 18 bases between the two germline ends. About this clone: Its antigen is not identified.

The assay was immunoSEQ multiplex PCR, and TCRdb's table has in-frame clones only and misses some. The data contain tens of thousands of clones, 80% to 85% of them seen just once; the ten biggest clones take up roughly 1.2%. Before sequencing took place, the ViraFEST assay used viral peptide pools to expand antigen-specific CD4+ T cells. Isolating CD4+ T cells followed approximately nine days of culture. Of the BNT162b2 and mRNA-1273 vaccines, participants received two doses of one or the other. According to the study, vaccine recipients showed no prior SARS-CoV-2 infection and negative nucleocapsid antibodies. Each culture well received a few million PBMC. These cells were then cultured in IMDM with 9.5 to 10 IU/ml IL-2 and about 9.4 ug/ml peptides.

The chain recombines TRBV5-1 with TRBJ1-2; D is ambiguous. This sample comprised CD4+ T cells from PBMCs cultured with HCoV-229E spike peptides, obtained after COVID-19 vaccination. The receptor was isolated from a human donor who received a COVID-19 vaccine. CDR3 in amino acids: CASTNPGVGHGYTF. CDR3 DNA: TGCGCCAGCACCAACCCCGGGGTTGGACATGGCTACACCTTC.